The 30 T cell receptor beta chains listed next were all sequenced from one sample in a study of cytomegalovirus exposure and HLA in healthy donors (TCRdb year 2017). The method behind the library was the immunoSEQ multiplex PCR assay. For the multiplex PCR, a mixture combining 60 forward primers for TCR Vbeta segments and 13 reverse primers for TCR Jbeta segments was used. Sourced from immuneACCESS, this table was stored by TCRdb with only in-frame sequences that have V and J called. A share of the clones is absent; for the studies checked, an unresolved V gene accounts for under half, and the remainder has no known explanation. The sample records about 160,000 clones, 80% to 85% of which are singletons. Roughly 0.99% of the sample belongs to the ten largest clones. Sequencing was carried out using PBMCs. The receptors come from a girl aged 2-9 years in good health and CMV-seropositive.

The CDR3 nucleotides are TGTGCCAGCAGTTTAAGTAGCCTCGACGAGCAGTACTTC. Amino acid sequence: CASSLSSLDEQYF. The chain couples TRBV28 to TRBJ2-7; D gene unclear. Trimming took 2 bases from V and 5 from J, leaving 10 bases between them. Germline V gene data show CDR1 as MDHEN and CDR2 as SYDVKM. The CDR3 runs 13 residues.

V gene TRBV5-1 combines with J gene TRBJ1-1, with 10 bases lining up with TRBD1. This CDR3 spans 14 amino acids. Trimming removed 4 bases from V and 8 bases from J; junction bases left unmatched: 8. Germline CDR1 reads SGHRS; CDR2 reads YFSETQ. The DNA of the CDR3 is TGCGCCAGCAGCGATACCGGGACAGGGGCGGAAGCTTTCTTT. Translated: CASSDTGTGAEAFF.

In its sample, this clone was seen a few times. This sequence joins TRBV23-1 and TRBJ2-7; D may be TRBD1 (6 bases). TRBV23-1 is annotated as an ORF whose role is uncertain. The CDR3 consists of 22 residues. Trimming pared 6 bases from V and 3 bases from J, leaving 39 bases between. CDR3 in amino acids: CASSQGPFGPCYEGRRLYEQYF. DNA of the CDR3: TGCGCCAGCAGCCAGGGGCCTTTTGGCCCCTGTTACGAGGGGCGGCGCCTCTACGAGCAGTACTTC.

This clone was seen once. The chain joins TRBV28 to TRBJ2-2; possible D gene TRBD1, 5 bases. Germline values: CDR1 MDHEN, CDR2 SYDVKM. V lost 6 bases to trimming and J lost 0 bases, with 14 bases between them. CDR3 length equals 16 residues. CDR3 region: CASRPETASNTGELFF. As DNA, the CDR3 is TGTGCCAGCAGACCTGAGACAGCCTCGAACACCGGGGAGCTGTTTTTT.

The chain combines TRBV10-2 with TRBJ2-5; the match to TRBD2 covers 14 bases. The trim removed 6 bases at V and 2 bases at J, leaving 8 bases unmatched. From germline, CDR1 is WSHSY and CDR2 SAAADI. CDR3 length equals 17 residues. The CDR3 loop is CASSPPGLAGDQETQYF. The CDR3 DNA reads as TGCGCCAGCAGCCCTCCGGGACTAGCGGGAGATCAAGAGACCCAGTACTTC.

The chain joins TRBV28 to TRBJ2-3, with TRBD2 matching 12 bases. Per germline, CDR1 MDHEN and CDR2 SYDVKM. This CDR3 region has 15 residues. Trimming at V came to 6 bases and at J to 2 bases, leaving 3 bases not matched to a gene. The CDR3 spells CASRTSGRVTDTQYF. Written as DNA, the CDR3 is TGTGCCAGCAGGACTAGCGGGAGAGTCACAGATACGCAGTATTTT.

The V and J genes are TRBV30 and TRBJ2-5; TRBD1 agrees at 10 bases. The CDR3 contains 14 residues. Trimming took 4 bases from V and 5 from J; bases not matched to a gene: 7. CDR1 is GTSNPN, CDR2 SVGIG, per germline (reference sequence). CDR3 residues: CAWIGTGARETQYF. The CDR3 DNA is TGTGCCTGGATTGGGACAGGGGCACGGGAGACCCAGTACTTC.

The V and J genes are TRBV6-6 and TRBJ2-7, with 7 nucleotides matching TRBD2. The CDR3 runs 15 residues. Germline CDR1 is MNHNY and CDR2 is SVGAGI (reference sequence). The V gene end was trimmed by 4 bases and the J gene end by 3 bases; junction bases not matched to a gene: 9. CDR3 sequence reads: CASSSGTGGNYEQYF. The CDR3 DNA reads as TGTGCCAGCAGTTCCGGGACGGGAGGAAACTACGAGCAGTACTTC.

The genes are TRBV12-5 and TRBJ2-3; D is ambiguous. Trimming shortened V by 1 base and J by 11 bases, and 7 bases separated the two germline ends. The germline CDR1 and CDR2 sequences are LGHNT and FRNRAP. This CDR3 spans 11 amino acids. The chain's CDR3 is CASGLGRVQYF. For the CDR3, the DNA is TGTGCTAGTGGTTTGGGGAGAGTGCAGTATTTT.

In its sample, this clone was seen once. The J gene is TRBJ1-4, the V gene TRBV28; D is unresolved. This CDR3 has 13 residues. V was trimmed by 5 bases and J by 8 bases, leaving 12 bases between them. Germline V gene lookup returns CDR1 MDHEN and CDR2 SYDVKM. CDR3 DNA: TGTGCCAGCAGTGTCCCTCGTTCCGAAAAACTGTTTTTT. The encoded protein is CASSVPRSEKLFF.

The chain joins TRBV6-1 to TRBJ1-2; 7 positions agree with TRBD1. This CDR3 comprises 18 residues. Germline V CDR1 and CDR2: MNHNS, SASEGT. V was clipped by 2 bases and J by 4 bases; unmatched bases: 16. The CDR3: CASSENSVLGQQSYGYTF. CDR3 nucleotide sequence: TGTGCCAGCAGTGAAAATTCGGTTTTGGGACAGCAGTCCTATGGCTACACCTTC.

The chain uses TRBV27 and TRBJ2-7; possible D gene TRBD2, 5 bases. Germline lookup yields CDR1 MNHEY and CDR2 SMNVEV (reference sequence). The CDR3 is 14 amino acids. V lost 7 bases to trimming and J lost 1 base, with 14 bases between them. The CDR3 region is CASKERTRSYEQYF. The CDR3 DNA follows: TGTGCCAGCAAGGAGCGGACGAGGTCCTACGAGCAGTACTTC.

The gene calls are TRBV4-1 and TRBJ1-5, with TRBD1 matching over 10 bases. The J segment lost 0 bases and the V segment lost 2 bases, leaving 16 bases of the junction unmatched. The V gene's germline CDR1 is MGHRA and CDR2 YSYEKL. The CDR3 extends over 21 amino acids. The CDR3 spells CASSQSQWGDRGLRSNQPQHF. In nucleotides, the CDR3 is TGCGCCAGCAGCCAATCCCAATGGGGAGACAGGGGGCTCCGTAGCAATCAGCCCCAGCATTTT.

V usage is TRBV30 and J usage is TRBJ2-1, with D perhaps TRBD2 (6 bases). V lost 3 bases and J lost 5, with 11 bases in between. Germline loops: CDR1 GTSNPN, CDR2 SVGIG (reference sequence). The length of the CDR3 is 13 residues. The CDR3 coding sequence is TGTGCCTGGAGCCCAACTAGCAACAATGAGCAGTTCTTC. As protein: CAWSPTSNNEQFF.

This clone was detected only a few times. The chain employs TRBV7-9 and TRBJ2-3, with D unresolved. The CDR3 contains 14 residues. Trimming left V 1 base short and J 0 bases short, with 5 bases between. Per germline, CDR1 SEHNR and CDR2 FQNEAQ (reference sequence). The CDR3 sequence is CASSLGLSTDTQYF. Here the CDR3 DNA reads TGTGCCAGCAGCTTAGGCCTAAGCACAGATACGCAGTATTTT.

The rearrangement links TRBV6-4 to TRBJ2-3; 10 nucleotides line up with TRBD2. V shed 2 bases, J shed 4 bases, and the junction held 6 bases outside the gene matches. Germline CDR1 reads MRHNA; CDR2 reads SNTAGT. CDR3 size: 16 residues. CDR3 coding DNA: TGTGCCAGCAGTGACATAGCGGGAGGAGGTGCAGATACGCAGTATTTT. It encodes CASSDIAGGGADTQYF.

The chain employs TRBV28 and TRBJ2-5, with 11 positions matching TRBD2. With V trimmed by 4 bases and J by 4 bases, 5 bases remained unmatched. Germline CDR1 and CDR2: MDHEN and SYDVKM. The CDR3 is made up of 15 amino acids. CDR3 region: CASSSLAGVGETQYF. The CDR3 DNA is TGTGCCAGCAGTTCACTAGCGGGAGTTGGAGAGACCCAGTACTTC.

The DNA for the CDR3 is TGTGCCAGCAGTTTAATGACTAGCGGGAGAGAGACCCAGTACTTC. Encoded protein: CASSLMTSGRETQYF. V is TRBV28 and J is TRBJ2-5, with 12 bases aligning to TRBD2. CDR3 length: 15 amino acids. Germline V gene data show CDR1 as MDHEN and CDR2 as SYDVKM. The V and J ends lost 2 bases and 4 bases, in that order; junction bases with no gene match: 2. Combining the CDR3 with reference TRBV28 and TRBJ2-5 gives the whole variable domain DVKVTQSSRYLVKRTGEKVFLECVQDMDHENMFWYRQDPGLGLRLIYFSYDVKMKEKGDIPEGYSVSREKKERFSLILESASTNQTSMYLCASSLMTSGRETQYFGPGTRLLVL.

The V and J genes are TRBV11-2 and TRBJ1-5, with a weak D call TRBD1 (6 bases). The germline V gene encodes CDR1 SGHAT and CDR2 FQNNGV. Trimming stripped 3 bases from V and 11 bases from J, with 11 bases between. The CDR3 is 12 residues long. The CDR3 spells CASSFSGESQHF. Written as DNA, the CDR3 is TGTGCCAGCAGCTTCTCAGGGGAGTCCCAGCATTTT.

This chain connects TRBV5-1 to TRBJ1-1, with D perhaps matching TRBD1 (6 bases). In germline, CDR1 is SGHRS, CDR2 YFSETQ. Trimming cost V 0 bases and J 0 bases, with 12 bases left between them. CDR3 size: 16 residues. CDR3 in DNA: TGCGCCAGCAGCTTGGTTGGCGGACAGTTGAACACTGAAGCTTTCTTT. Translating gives CASSLVGGQLNTEAFF. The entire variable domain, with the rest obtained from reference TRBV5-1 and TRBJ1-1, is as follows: KAGVTQTPRYLIKTRGQQVTLSCSPISGHRSVSWYQQTPGQGLQFLFEYFSETQRNKGNFPGRFSGRQFSNSRSEMNVSTLELGDSALYLCASSLVGGQLNTEAFFGQGTRLTVV.

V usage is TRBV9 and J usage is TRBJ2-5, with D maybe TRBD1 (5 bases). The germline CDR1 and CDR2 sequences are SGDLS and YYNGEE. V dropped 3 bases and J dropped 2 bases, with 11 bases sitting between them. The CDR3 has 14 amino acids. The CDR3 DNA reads TGTGCCAGCAGCGCCCCCGGACATCAAGAGACCCAGTACTTC. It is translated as CASSAPGHQETQYF. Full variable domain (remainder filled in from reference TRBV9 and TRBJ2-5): DSGVTQTPKHLITATGQRVTLRCSPRSGDLSVYWYQQSLDQGLQFLIQYYNGEERAKGNILERFSAQQFPDLHSELNLSSLELGDSALYFCASSAPGHQETQYFGPGTRLLVL.

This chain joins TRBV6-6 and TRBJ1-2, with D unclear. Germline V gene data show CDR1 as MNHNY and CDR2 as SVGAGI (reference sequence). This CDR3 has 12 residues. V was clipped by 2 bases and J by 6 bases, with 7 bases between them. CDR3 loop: CASSYAENGYTF. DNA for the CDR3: TGTGCCAGCAGTTACGCAGAAAATGGCTACACCTTC.

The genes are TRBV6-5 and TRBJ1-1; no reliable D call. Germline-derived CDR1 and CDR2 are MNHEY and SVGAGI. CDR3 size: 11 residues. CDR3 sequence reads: CVLDGGTEAFF. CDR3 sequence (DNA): TGTGTCTTAGACGGCGGCACTGAAGCTTTCTTT.

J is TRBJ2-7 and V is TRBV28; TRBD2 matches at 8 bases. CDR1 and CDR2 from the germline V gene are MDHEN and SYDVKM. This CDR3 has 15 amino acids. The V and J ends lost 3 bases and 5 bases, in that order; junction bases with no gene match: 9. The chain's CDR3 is CASSLIRAGVNEQYF. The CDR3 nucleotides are TGTGCCAGCAGTTTGATTCGAGCGGGAGTCAACGAGCAGTACTTC.

Here the CDR3 reads CAISESAGINQPQHF. The CDR3 nucleotides read TGTGCCATCAGTGAGTCAGCAGGGATAAATCAGCCCCAGCATTTT. The chain links TRBV10-3 to TRBJ1-5; weak D call: TRBD1 (5 bases). Germline V gene sequence: CDR1 ENHRY, CDR2 SYGVKD. The CDR3 has 15 residues. V was trimmed by 0 bases and J by 4 bases, leaving 10 bases between them.

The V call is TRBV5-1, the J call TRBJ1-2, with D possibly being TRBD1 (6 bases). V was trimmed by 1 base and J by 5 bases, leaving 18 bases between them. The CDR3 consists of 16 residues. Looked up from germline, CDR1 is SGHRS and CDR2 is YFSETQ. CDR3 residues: CASSLTPVGHAYGYTF. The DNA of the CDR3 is TGCGCCAGCAGCTTGACCCCTGTGGGACATGCATATGGCTACACCTTC.

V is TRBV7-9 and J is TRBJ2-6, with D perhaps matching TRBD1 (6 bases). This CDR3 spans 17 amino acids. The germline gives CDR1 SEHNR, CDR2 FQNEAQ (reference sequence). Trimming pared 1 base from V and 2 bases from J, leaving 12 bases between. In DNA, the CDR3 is TGTGCCAGCAGCTTAGGCAGGGGTCGCACTGGGGCCAACGTCCTGACTTTC. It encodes CASSLGRGRTGANVLTF.

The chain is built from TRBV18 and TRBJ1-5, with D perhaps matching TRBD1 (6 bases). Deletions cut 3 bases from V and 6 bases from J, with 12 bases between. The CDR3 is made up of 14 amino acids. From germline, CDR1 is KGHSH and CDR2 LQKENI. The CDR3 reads CASSPQGKSQPQHF. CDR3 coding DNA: TGTGCCAGCTCACCGCAGGGGAAGAGTCAGCCCCAGCATTTT.

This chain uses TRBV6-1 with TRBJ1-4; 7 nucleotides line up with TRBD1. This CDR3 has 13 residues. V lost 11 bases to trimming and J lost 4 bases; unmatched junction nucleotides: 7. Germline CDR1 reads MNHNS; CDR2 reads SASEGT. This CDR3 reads CAGQQGFNEKLFF. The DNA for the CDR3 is TGTGCCGGACAACAGGGGTTTAATGAAAAACTGTTTTTT.

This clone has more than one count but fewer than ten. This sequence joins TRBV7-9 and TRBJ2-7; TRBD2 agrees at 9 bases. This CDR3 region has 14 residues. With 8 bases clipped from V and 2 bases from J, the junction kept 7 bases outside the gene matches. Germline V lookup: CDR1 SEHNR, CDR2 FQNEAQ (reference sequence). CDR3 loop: CASRDGGRAYEQYF. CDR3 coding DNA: TGTGCCAGCCGGGATGGCGGGAGGGCCTACGAGCAGTACTTC. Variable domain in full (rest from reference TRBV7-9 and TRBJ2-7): DTGVSQNPRHKITKRGQNVTFRCDPISEHNRLYWYRQTLGQGPEFLTYFQNEAQLEKSRLLSDRFSAERPKGSFSTLEIQRTEQGDSAMYLCASRDGGRAYEQYFGPGTRLTVT.